What follows is one T cell receptor (beta chain) and its context. These data belong to a study of control samples from healthy donors and cancer patients. The repertoire was sequenced with immunoSEQ multiplex PCR; TCRdb's copy has only in-frame clones and lacks some. The data contain about 160,000 clones, nearly 96% of them seen just once; the ten biggest clones take up 1%. The germline V gene has CDR1 MNHEY and CDR2 SMNVEV (reference sequence). After removal of 1 base from V and 9 bases from J, the junction contained 13 bases not matched to a gene. CDR3 length: 18 residues. The V call is TRBV27, the J call TRBJ1-6, with 9 positions matching TRBD1. The TCR originated in a woman aged 25 to 39 in good health. The source material was blood. CDR3 bases: TGTGCCAGCAGTTTATATGGGACAGGGACTTCTTTTCGTTCACCCCTCCACTTT. It translates to CASSLYGTGTSFRSPLHF.